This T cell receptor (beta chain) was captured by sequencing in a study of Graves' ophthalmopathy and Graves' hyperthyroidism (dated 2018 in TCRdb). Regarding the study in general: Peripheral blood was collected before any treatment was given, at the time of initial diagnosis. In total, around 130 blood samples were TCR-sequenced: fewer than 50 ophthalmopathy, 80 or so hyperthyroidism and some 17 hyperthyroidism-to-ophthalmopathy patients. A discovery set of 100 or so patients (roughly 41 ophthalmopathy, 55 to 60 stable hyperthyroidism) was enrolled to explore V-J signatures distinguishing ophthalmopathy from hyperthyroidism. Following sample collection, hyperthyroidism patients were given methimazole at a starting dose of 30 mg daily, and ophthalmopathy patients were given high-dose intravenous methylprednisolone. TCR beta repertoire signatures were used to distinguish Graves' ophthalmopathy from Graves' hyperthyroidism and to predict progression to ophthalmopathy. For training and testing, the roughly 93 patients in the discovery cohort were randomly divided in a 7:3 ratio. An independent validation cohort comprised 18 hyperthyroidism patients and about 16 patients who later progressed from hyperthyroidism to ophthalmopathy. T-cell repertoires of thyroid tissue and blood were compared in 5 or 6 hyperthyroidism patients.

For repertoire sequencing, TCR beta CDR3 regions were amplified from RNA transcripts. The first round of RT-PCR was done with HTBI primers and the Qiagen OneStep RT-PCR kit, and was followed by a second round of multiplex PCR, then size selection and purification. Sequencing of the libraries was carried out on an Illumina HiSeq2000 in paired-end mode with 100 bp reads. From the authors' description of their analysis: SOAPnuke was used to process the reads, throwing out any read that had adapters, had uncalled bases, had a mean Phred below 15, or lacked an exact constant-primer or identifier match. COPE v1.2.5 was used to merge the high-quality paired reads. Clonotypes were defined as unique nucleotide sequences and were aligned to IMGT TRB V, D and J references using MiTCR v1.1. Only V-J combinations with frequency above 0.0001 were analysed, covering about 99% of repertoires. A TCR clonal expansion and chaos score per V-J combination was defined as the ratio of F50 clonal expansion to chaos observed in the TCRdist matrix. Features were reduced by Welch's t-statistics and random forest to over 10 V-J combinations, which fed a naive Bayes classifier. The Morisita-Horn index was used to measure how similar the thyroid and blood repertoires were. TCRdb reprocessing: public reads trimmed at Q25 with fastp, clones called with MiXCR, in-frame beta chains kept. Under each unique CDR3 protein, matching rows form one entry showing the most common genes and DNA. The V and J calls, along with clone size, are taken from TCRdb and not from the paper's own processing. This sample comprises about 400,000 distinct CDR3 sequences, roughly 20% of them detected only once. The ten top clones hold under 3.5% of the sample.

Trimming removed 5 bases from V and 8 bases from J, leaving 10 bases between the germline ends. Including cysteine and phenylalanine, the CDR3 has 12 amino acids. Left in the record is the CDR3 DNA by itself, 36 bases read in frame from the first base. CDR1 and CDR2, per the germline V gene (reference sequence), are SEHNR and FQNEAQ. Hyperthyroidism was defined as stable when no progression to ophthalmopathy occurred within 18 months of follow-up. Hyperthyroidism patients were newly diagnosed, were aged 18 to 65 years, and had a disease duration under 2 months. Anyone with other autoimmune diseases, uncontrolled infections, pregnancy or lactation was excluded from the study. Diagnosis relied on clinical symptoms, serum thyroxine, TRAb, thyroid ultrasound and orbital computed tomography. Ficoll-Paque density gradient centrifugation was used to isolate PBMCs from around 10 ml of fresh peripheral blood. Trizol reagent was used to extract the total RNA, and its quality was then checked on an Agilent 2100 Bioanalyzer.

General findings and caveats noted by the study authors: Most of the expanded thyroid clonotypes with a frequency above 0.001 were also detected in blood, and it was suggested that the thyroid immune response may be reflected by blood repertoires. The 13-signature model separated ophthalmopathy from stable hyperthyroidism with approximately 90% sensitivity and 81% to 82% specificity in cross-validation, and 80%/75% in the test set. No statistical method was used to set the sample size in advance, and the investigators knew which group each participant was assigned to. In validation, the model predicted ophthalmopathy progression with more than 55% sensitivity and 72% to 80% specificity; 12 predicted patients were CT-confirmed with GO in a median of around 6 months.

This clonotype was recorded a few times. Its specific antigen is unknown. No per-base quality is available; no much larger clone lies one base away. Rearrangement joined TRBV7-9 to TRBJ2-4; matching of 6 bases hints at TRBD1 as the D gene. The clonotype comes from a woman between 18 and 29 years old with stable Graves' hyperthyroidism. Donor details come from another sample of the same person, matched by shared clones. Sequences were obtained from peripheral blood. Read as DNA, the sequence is TGTGCCAGCAGCCCGGGACACTACATTCAGTACTTC. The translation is CASSPGHYIQYF. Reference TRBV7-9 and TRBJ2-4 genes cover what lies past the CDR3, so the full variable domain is DTGVSQNPRHKITKRGQNVTFRCDPISEHNRLYWYRQTLGQGPEFLTYFQNEAQLEKSRLLSDRFSAERPKGSFSTLEIQRTEQGDSAMYLCASSPGHYIQYFGAGTRLSVL.